Included here is one T cell receptor beta chain sequence, with context. The antigen is unknown. The use of a sample-barcoded 5' primer and a J-beta primer mix characterized a second PCR of about 6 to 11 cycles. The authors tagged each cDNA molecule using a template-switch adaptor with 12 random nucleotides. TCRdb recomputed calls from the 5' RACE reads with MiXCR, one row per CDR3 protein. The sample has roughly 930,000 distinct CDR3 sequences, around 48% seen once. V lost 5 bases, J lost 14 bases, and 21 bases lay in between. The CDR3 has 13 amino acids. The germline V gene has CDR1 SQVTM and CDR2 ANQGSEA. The data originate from a study of blood T cells in healthy people across ages. Study-wide points: In older individuals, TCR beta diversity per million T cells was lower, falling roughly linearly with age.

The V gene is TRBV29-1, the J gene TRBJ1-4; D gene uncertain. This clonotype was sampled from a man younger than 45 in good health. The source material was blood. The CDR3 region has the DNA TGCAGCGTTCTGGAGCAGCGAGAAAGTAAGCTGTTTTTT. It specifies CSVLEQRESKLFF. Full variable domain (remainder filled in from reference TRBV29-1 and TRBJ1-4): SAVISQKPSRDICQRGTSLTIQCQVDSQVTMMFWYRQQPGQSLTLIATANQGSEATYESGFVIDKFPISRPNLTFSTLTVSNMSPEDSSIYLCSVLEQRESKLFFGSGTQLSVL.